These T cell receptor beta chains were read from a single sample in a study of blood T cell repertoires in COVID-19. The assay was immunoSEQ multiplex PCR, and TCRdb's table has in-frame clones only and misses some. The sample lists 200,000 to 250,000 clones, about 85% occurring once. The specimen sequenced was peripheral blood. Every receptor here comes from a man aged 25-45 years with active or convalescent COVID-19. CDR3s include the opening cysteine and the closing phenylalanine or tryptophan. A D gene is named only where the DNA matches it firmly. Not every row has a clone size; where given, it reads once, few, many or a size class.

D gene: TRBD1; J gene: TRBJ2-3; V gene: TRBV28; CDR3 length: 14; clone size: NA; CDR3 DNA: TGTGCCAGCAGGGTCGGACAGGACCCAGAAACGCAGTATTTT; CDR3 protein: CASRVGQDPETQYF
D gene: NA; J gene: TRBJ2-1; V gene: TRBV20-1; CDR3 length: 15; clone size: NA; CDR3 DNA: TGCAGTGCTAGTTCCAGCGGGCGCACCTACAATGAGCAGTTCTTC; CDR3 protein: CSASSSGRTYNEQFF
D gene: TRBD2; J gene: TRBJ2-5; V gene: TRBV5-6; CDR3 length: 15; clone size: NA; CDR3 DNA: TGTGCCAGCAGCTGGGGGGGAGAGTTCCAAGAGACCCAGTACTTC; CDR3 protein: CASSWGGEFQETQYF
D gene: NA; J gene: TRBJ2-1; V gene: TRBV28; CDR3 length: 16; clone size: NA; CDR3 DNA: TGTGCCAGCAGCATTGCGCTGGCGGGACTCGACAATGAGCAGTTCTTC; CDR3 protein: CASSIALAGLDNEQFF
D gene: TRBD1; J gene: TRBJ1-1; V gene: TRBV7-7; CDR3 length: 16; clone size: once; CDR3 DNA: TGTGCCAGCAGCTTATTCCCGGACAGGTGGACCACTGAAGCTTTCTTT; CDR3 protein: CASSLFPDRWTTEAFF
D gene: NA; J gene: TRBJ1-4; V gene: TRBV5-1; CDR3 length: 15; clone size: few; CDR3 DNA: TGCGCCAGCAGCTTGGGGCGAGGGATAAATGAAAAACTGTTTTTT; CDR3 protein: CASSLGRGINEKLFF
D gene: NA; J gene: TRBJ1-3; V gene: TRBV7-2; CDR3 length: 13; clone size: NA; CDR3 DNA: TGTGCCAGCAGCCCGGGACACGGAAACACCATATATTTT; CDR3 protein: CASSPGHGNTIYF
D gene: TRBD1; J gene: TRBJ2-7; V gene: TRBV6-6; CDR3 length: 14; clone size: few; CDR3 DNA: TGTGCCAGCAGCCCCCTGACAGGGAACTACGAGCAGTACTTC; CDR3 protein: CASSPLTGNYEQYF
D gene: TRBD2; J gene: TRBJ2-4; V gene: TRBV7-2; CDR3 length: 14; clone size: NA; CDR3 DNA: TGTGCCAGCGCCGGGGGGAGGAGCAAAAACATTCAGTACTTC; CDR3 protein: CASAGGRSKNIQYF
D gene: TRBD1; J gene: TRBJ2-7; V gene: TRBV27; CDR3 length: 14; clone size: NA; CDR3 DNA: TGTGCCAGCAGTCCCCGGACAGGGTGGGTAGAGCAGTACTTC; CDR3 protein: CASSPRTGWVEQYF
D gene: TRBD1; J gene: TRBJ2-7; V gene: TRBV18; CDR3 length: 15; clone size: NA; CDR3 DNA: TGTGCCAGCTCACCGGGGACAGGAGGTTCCTACGAGCAGTACTTC; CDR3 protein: CASSPGTGGSYEQYF
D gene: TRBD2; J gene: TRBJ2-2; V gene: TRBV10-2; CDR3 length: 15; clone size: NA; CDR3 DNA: TGCGCCACCCACGGGGCAGGGAGGGAGTCCGGGGAGCTGTTTTTT; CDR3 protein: CATHGAGRESGELFF
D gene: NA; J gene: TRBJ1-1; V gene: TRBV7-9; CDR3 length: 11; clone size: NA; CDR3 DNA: TGTGCCAGCAGCTCTTACACTGAAGCTTTCTTT; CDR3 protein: CASSSYTEAFF
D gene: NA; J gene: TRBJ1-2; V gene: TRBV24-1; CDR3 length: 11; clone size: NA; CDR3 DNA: TGTGCCACCAGTGATTTCAATGGCTACACCTTC; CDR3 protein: CATSDFNGYTF
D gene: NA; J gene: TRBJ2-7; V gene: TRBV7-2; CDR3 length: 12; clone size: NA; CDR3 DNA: TGTGCCAGCAGCTTAGTACAGTACGAGCAGTACTTC; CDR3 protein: CASSLVQYEQYF